Below are 30 T cell receptor beta chains sequenced from a single sample in a study of T-cell memory formation after mild COVID-19 (dated by TCRdb to the early 2020s). The library was generated by 5' RACE. The sequencer listed for this sample is Illumina NovaSeq 6000. TCRdb passed the public sequencing reads through fastp at Q25 and MiXCR, retaining productive beta sequences. Every entry covers one CDR3 protein and lists the most common genes and DNA from its rows. This sample gives around 510,000 distinct CDR3 sequences in total; roughly 22% of them show up just once. Approximately 8.4% of the sample is held by the ten biggest clonotypes. Source material: PBMCs or a T cell subset sorted from them (not recorded which). All receptors come from an adult woman who had mild COVID-19 (a few samples of this study predate the infection). The sample titles of this study are shuffled in the database, so cell type and time point are left out; the donor was told from shared clones.

This clonotype was seen only a few times. This chain joins TRBV2 and TRBJ2-5; 8 nucleotides agree with TRBD1. CDR1 and CDR2 from the germline V gene are SNHLY and FYNNEI. The CDR3 has 16 residues. The ends lost 0 bases at V and 4 bases at J; junction bases unmatched: 7. CDR3 sequence (DNA): TGTGCCAGCAGTGAAGCGGCGGGCGGGACAGGAGAGACCCAGTACTTC. It codes for CASSEAAGGTGETQYF.

The chain uses TRBV25-1 and TRBJ1-2; no definite D call. CDR3 size: 15 residues. V lost 0 bases and J lost 8, with 16 bases in between. Germline V CDR1 and CDR2: MGHDK, SYGVNS. CDR3 amino acids: CASSEYRWPPEGYTF. DNA for the CDR3: TGTGCCAGCAGTGAATATAGATGGCCCCCGGAAGGCTACACCTTC.

This chain links TRBV6-1 with TRBJ2-7, with D possibly TRBD1 on 5 matching bases. V gave up 5 bases and J gave up 3 bases, with 14 bases separating them. Germline V gene sequence: CDR1 MNHNS, CDR2 SASEGT. The CDR3 length is 14 residues. The CDR3 protein is CASSPQGPRYEQYF. The DNA for the CDR3 is TGTGCCAGCAGTCCTCAGGGTCCCCGCTACGAGCAGTACTTC.

The chain employs TRBV12-3 or TRBV12-4 and TRBJ1-5; maybe TRBD1 (6 bases). The V gene lost 6 bases and the J gene lost 4 bases, with 10 bases spanning the gap. The CDR3 covers 13 residues. CDR3 nucleotides: TGTGCCAGCAGGACAGGAGGTAATCAGCCCCAGCATTTT. Protein: CASRTGGNQPQHF.

The chain employs TRBV6-5 and TRBJ2-7, with D perhaps matching TRBD1 (5 bases). Germline lookup yields CDR1 MNHEY and CDR2 SVGAGI. The CDR3 is 18 amino acids. V was trimmed by 6 bases and J by 3 bases, leaving 27 bases between them. The CDR3 region is CASSRHLKISRALYEQYF. In DNA form, the CDR3 reads TGTGCCAGCAGCCGACACCTAAAAATCTCCAGGGCACTCTACGAGCAGTACTTC.

The rearrangement uses TRBV20-1 and TRBJ2-1, with no clear D. The CDR3 is 15 amino acids. Trimming pared 4 bases from V and 4 bases from J, leaving 17 bases between. Looked up from germline, CDR1 is DFQATT and CDR2 is SNEGSKA (reference sequence). CDR3 coding DNA: TGCAGTGCTAAGGGAACCTTCTCCCCTTACAATGAGCAGTTCTTC. It yields the protein CSAKGTFSPYNEQFF.

This clonotype was seen more than once but under ten times. This chain uses TRBV18 with TRBJ1-1; tentatively, D is TRBD1 (6 bases). V shed 6 bases and J shed 5 bases, with 13 bases lying between them. There are 13 residues in the CDR3. Germline CDR1 reads KGHSH; CDR2 reads LQKENI. DNA of the CDR3: TGTGCCAGCTCCCCAAGACAGGAAACTGAAGCTTTCTTT. This sequence encodes CASSPRQETEAFF.

This clonotype was seen a few times. This chain connects TRBV7-2 to TRBJ2-7; no definite D call. The CDR3 is 14 residues long. Germline V gene lookup returns CDR1 SGHTA and CDR2 FQGNSA. The V gene lost 1 base and the J gene lost 3 bases, with 10 bases spanning the gap. CDR3 region: CASSLGIRNYEQYF. In DNA, the CDR3 is TGTGCCAGCAGCTTAGGGATCAGGAACTACGAGCAGTACTTC.

The chain employs TRBV5-4 and TRBJ2-7; D is uncertain. Germline V CDR1 and CDR2: SGHNT, YYREEE (reference sequence). This CDR3 comprises 14 residues. The ends were cut back, 3 bases at V and 2 bases at J, with 12 bases in the middle. The CDR3 DNA follows: TGTGCCAGCAGCTGGGCAGTGACACCCTACGAGCAGTACTTC. Translation gives CASSWAVTPYEQYF.

V gene TRBV18 combines with J gene TRBJ2-3, with a tentative D call TRBD2 (5 bases). V was trimmed by 6 bases and J by 4 bases, leaving 14 bases between them. This CDR3 contains 14 residues. Germline V gene sequence: CDR1 KGHSH, CDR2 LQKENI. CDR3 bases: TGTGCCAGCTCCCATACTAGATCGGCAGATACGCAGTATTTT. It codes for CASSHTRSADTQYF.

V and J are TRBV20-1 and TRBJ1-1; D is unresolved. CDR1 DFQATT and CDR2 SNEGSKA come from the germline V gene (reference sequence). The CDR3 covers 16 residues. V lost 1 base, J lost 3 bases, and 18 bases lay in between. This chain's CDR3 is CSARVRSGGLDTEAFF. For the CDR3, the DNA is TGCAGTGCTAGAGTCAGAAGCGGAGGACTTGACACTGAAGCTTTCTTT.

J is TRBJ1-3 and V is TRBV24-1; possible D gene TRBD1, 5 bases. Trimming stripped 3 bases from V and 0 bases from J, with 11 bases between. From germline, CDR1 is KGHDR and CDR2 SFDVKD. This CDR3 spans 16 amino acids. The DNA of the CDR3 is TGTGCCACCAGTGATGGGGACGGCGTCTCTGGAAACACCATATATTTT. Its translation: CATSDGDGVSGNTIYF.

The sample holds a few counts of this clonotype. This chain links TRBV6-2 or TRBV6-3 with TRBJ2-6, with TRBD1 matching 7 bases. J lost 8 bases, V lost 6 bases, and 4 bases had no gene match. From germline, CDR1 is MNHEY and CDR2 SVGEGT. The length of the CDR3 is 13 residues. The CDR3 bases are TGTGCCAGCAGATCACAGGGGACCAACGTCCTGACTTTC. Translated, it gives CASRSQGTNVLTF.

This clonotype was detected a few times. The CDR3 protein is CASSLTQAAANYGYTF. DNA for the CDR3: TGTGCCAGCAGCTTAACCCAGGCAGCTGCTAACTATGGCTACACCTTC. The rearrangement uses TRBV7-9 and TRBJ1-2, with D unresolved. The germline gives CDR1 SEHNR, CDR2 FQNEAQ (reference sequence). This CDR3 has 16 residues. V was cut by 2 bases and J by 0 bases, with 13 bases left in between. The full variable domain, its missing parts supplied by reference TRBV7-9 and TRBJ1-2, is DTGVSQNPRHKITKRGQNVTFRCDPISEHNRLYWYRQTLGQGPEFLTYFQNEAQLEKSRLLSDRFSAERPKGSFSTLEIQRTEQGDSAMYLCASSLTQAAANYGYTFGSGTRLTVV.

This clonotype was observed a single time. This chain uses TRBV6-1 with TRBJ2-2, with a tentative D call TRBD2 (5 bases). From germline, CDR1 is MNHNS and CDR2 SASEGT. The CDR3 has 15 residues. V lost 1 base to trimming and J lost 4 bases, with 10 bases between them. The CDR3 spells CASSEGTPSTGELFF. The CDR3, as DNA: TGTGCCAGCAGTGAAGGGACTCCGAGCACCGGGGAGCTGTTTTTT.

The chain has TRBV5-1 and TRBJ1-1; TRBD1 might be the D (6 bases). From germline, CDR1 is SGHRS and CDR2 YFSETQ. CDR3 length equals 14 residues. The germline V and J ends were trimmed by 4 bases and 1 base, with 11 bases remaining between them. In nucleotides, the CDR3 is TGCGCCAGCAGCATACAGGGAGGGAACACTGAAGCTTTCTTT. This encodes CASSIQGGNTEAFF.

The chain links TRBV20-1 to TRBJ1-5; unclear D gene. This CDR3 is 16 amino acids long. V was shortened by 0 bases and J by 2 bases, with 14 bases between the two germline ends. The germline V gene encodes CDR1 DFQATT and CDR2 SNEGSKA (reference sequence). The CDR3 DNA sequence: TGCAGTGCTAGAGAATGGGAGCAGGTTCGCAATCAGCCCCAGCATTTT. Translated: CSAREWEQVRNQPQHF.

This clonotype has only a few counts. V usage is TRBV6-1 and J usage is TRBJ1-2; 9 positions agree with TRBD1. The ends lost 6 bases at V and 6 bases at J; junction bases unmatched: 8. The germline CDR1 and CDR2 sequences are MNHNS and SASEGT. This CDR3 is 14 amino acids long. The chain's CDR3 is CASRDRGSSHGYTF. CDR3 bases: TGTGCCAGCAGGGACAGGGGCAGCAGTCATGGCTACACCTTC.

The table lists this clonotype with a few counts. The V gene is TRBV19, the J gene TRBJ2-5; tentatively, D is TRBD1 (5 bases). The CDR3 extends over 12 amino acids. Trimming removed 4 bases from V and 3 bases from J, with 6 bases in between. Germline lookup yields CDR1 LNHDA and CDR2 SQIVND (reference sequence). CDR3 residues: CASSTREETQYF. CDR3 nucleotides: TGTGCCAGTAGTACCAGGGAAGAGACCCAGTACTTC.

This clonotype was counted between two and nine times. J is TRBJ2-7 and V is TRBV12-3 or TRBV12-4, with D perhaps matching TRBD1 or TRBD2 (5 bases each). This CDR3 is built from 10 residues. Trimming took off 8 bases at V and 12 bases at J, with 14 bases between the two ends. CDR3 amino acids: CASGTGRLYF. The CDR3 coding sequence is TGTGCCAGCGGGACGGGACGGCTGTACTTC.

The chain is built from TRBV5-4 and TRBJ2-3, with 9 bases lining up with TRBD2. After removal of 1 base from V and 4 bases from J, the junction contained 10 bases not matched to a gene. Germline V gives CDR1 SGHNT, CDR2 YYREEE (reference sequence). This CDR3 comprises 17 residues. CDR3 sequence (DNA): TGTGCCAGCAGCTTGATGGCTAGCGGGACACCAGCAGATACGCAGTATTTT. This gives the protein CASSLMASGTPADTQYF.

This chain links TRBV29-1 with TRBJ2-3, with D possibly TRBD1 on 6 matching bases. The CDR3 has 17 amino acids. Trimming shortened V by 4 bases and J by 1 base, and 21 bases separated the two germline ends. Germline loops: CDR1 SQVTM, CDR2 ANQGSEA. The CDR3: CSVVGTSIGFGTDTQYF. The CDR3 DNA reads as TGCAGCGTTGTGGGGACAAGTATTGGTTTTGGCACAGATACGCAGTATTTT.

CDR3 sequence (DNA): TGTGCCAGCAGTTTGTTGGGACAGGGTCCCACAGATACGCAGTATTTT. Its protein product is CASSLLGQGPTDTQYF. The rearrangement uses TRBV27 and TRBJ2-3; 9 bases fit TRBD1. The germline V gene has CDR1 MNHEY and CDR2 SMNVEV (reference sequence). CDR3 length: 16 residues. V trimming: 3 bases; J trimming: 2 bases; junction bases outside the gene matches: 6.

V and J are TRBV7-6 and TRBJ2-2; 7 positions match TRBD2. The junction had 4 bases not matched to a gene; V was cut back by 1 base and J by 2 bases. This CDR3 is built from 16 residues. Germline lookup yields CDR1 SGHVS and CDR2 FNYEAQ. CDR3 region: CASSLVAGVNTGELFF. DNA for the CDR3: TGTGCCAGCAGCTTAGTTGCGGGAGTTAACACCGGGGAGCTGTTTTTT.

The chain employs TRBV11-2 and TRBJ2-1; 9 bases are a match to TRBD2. V shed 5 bases and J 2 bases; nucleotides not matched to a gene: 10. Germline loops: CDR1 SGHAT, CDR2 FQNNGV. The CDR3 length is 17 residues. This chain's CDR3 is CASSPGLAGITYNEQFF. The CDR3 coding sequence is TGTGCCAGCAGCCCTGGTCTAGCGGGAATCACCTACAATGAGCAGTTCTTC.

This chain joins TRBV5-1 and TRBJ2-2; D is ambiguous. CDR1 SGHRS and CDR2 YFSETQ come from the germline V gene. V dropped 0 bases and J dropped 2 bases, with 8 bases sitting between them. The CDR3 sequence is 15 residues long. The CDR3 loop reads CASSLGGDNTGELFF. CDR3 in DNA: TGCGCCAGCAGCTTGGGCGGAGATAACACCGGGGAGCTGTTTTTT.

This clonotype has just a few counts. The genes are TRBV7-6 and TRBJ2-1; D may be TRBD1 or TRBD2 (5 bases each). V was cut by 6 bases and J by 1 base, with 19 bases left in between. Germline CDR1 reads SGHVS; CDR2 reads FNYEAQ. The CDR3 runs 17 residues. CDR3 in amino acids: CASSPSAGTGSYNEQFF. The CDR3 region has the DNA TGTGCCAGCAGTCCGAGCGCCGGGACGGGATCCTACAATGAGCAGTTCTTC.

This clonotype was seen a few times. The J gene is TRBJ2-7, the V gene TRBV5-1, with D perhaps TRBD1 (7 bases). This CDR3 comprises 16 residues. The germline V gene encodes CDR1 SGHRS and CDR2 YFSETQ. V was clipped by 5 bases and J by 3 bases, with 21 bases between them. Here the CDR3 reads CASSRIETGTFYEQYF. DNA for the CDR3: TGCGCCAGCAGTAGGATCGAGACAGGGACTTTCTACGAGCAGTACTTC. Drawing the rest from reference TRBV5-1 and TRBJ2-7, the complete variable domain is KAGVTQTPRYLIKTRGQQVTLSCSPISGHRSVSWYQQTPGQGLQFLFEYFSETQRNKGNFPGRFSGRQFSNSRSEMNVSTLELGDSALYLCASSRIETGTFYEQYFGPGTRLTVT.

This clonotype was detected only a few times. The chain links TRBV4-2 to TRBJ2-7, with TRBD2 matching over 7 bases. V lost 1 base to trimming and J lost 0 bases; unmatched junction nucleotides: 3. Germline lookup yields CDR1 LGHNA and CDR2 YNFKEQ. This CDR3 has 15 amino acids. The CDR3 coding sequence is TGTGCCAGCAGCCAAGGGGGGGGTGGCTCCTACGAGCAGTACTTC. Its translation is CASSQGGGGSYEQYF.

This clonotype appeared once. The genes are TRBV5-6 and TRBJ2-6, with unresolved D. This CDR3 has 15 amino acids. Germline CDR1 and CDR2: SGHDT and YYEEEE. Trimming removed 0 bases from V and 1 base from J, with 5 bases in between. This CDR3 reads CASSLVWSGANVLTF. CDR3 coding DNA: TGTGCCAGCAGCTTGGTATGGTCTGGGGCCAACGTCCTGACTTTC.